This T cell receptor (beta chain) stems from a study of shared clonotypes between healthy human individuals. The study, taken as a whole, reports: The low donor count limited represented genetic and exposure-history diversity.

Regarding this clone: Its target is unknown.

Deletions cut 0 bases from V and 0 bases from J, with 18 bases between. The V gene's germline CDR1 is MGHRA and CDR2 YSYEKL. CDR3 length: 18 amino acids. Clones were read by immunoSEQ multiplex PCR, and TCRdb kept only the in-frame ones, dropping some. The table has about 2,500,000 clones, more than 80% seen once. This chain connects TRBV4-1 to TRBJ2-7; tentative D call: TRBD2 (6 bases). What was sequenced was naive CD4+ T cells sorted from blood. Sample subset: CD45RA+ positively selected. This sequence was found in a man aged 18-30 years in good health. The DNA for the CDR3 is TGCGCCAGCAGCCAAGAAGGCAAGGAGGGAGTAGTCTCCTACGAGCAGTACTTC. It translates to CASSQEGKEGVVSYEQYF.